Listed here are 31 T cell receptor beta chains from one sample, sequenced in a study of blood T cell repertoires in COVID-19. This table comes from immunoSEQ multiplex PCR, and its TCRdb copy is limited to in-frame clones, with some not included. The sample holds about 250,000 clones; 84% are singletons and the top ten take 1.5%. Input material: peripheral blood. These receptors were collected from a woman between 40 and 50 years old who had recovered from COVID-19.

About this clone: Sequence at one end of the junction differs from germline and may be a read error. The chain recombines TRBV11-2 with TRBJ2-4, with a weak D call TRBD1 (6 bases). This CDR3 region has 11 residues. Germline-derived CDR1 and CDR2 are SGHAT and FQNNGV. CDR3 DNA sequence: TGTGCCAGCAGCTCAAACAGGGAGAAGGACTTC. As protein: CASSSNREKDF.

The V call is TRBV12-3 or TRBV12-4, the J call TRBJ1-2; no firm D call. The CDR3 sequence is 12 residues long. The V gene lost 4 bases and the J gene lost 7 bases, with 10 bases spanning the gap. The CDR3 is CASSSAAAGYTF. DNA for the CDR3: TGTGCCAGCAGTTCCGCCGCGGCTGGCTACACCTTC.

The chain recombines TRBV28 with TRBJ1-6; 7 nucleotides align to TRBD1. V shed 2 bases, J shed 13 bases, and the junction held 14 bases outside the gene matches. Germline-derived CDR1 and CDR2 are MDHEN and SYDVKM. The CDR3 totals 16 residues. The CDR3 nucleotides read TGTGCCAGCAGTTTAGCAACGACAGGGAGAGGGGGCCCCCTCCACTTT. Protein sequence: CASSLATTGRGGPLHF.

The chain employs TRBV18 and TRBJ2-5, with a tentative D call TRBD1 (6 bases). The germline V gene encodes CDR1 KGHSH and CDR2 LQKENI. This CDR3 comprises 13 residues. V was clipped by 3 bases and J by 3 bases, with 8 bases between them. Here the CDR3 reads CASSPRTEETQYF. DNA of the CDR3: TGTGCCAGCTCACCTCGGACAGAAGAGACCCAGTACTTC.

This chain connects TRBV7-2 to TRBJ2-1; the match to TRBD2 covers 8 bases. The CDR3 length is 14 residues. The V segment lost 3 bases and the J segment 4 bases; nucleotides outside the gene matches: 2. CDR1 and CDR2 from the germline V gene are SGHTA and FQGNSA. CDR3 coding DNA: TGTGCCAGCAGCTTGGGCGGGGGGTACAATGAGCAGTTCTTC. Translated, it gives CASSLGGGYNEQFF.

J is TRBJ2-7 and V is TRBV11-2; 11 nucleotides agree with TRBD2. This CDR3 has 18 residues. J lost 5 bases, V lost 2 bases, and 14 bases had no gene match. Germline V lookup: CDR1 SGHAT, CDR2 FQNNGV. DNA of the CDR3: TGTGCCAGCAGCTTACCCCCCGGGGCTAGCGGGGGGAAGGACGAGCAGTACTTC. Translating it yields CASSLPPGASGGKDEQYF.

The V gene is TRBV7-9, the J gene TRBJ1-1; D unclear. This CDR3 region has 15 residues. The V end lost 0 bases, the J end lost 4 bases, and 12 bases lay between the germline ends. Per the germline V gene, CDR1 is SEHNR and CDR2 is FQNEAQ (reference sequence). This CDR3 is CASSLAEGRTTEAFF. DNA for the CDR3: TGTGCCAGCAGCTTAGCGGAGGGTCGGACCACTGAAGCTTTCTTT.

Of note for this clone: Other DNA sequences within the sample encode an identical CDR3. The CDR3 DNA reads as TGTGCCAGCAGTGGAAGACTTAACTATGGCTACACCTTC. This codes for CASSGRLNYGYTF. The J gene is TRBJ1-2, the V gene TRBV2; D is ambiguous. Trimming took 4 bases from V and 1 from J, leaving 7 bases between them. CDR1 is SNHLY, CDR2 FYNNEI, per germline. The CDR3 runs 13 residues. Combining the CDR3 with reference TRBV2 and TRBJ1-2 gives the whole variable domain EPEVTQTPSHQVTQMGQEVILRCVPISNHLYFYWYRQILGQKVEFLVSFYNNEISEKSEIFDDQFSVERPDGSNFTLKIRSTKLEDSAMYFCASSGRLNYGYTFGSGTRLTVV.

This sequence joins TRBV10-3 and TRBJ2-1, with D possibly being TRBD1 (5 bases). Germline assignment: CDR1 ENHRY and CDR2 SYGVKD. V was cut by 6 bases and J by 7 bases, with 10 bases left in between. This CDR3 is built from 12 residues. CDR3 DNA sequence: TGTGCCATCAGCATCAGGGAAAATGAGCAGTTCTTC. Encoded protein: CAISIRENEQFF.

J is TRBJ2-5 and V is TRBV2; D perhaps matches TRBD1 (5 bases). The V and J ends lost 2 bases and 6 bases respectively, with 13 bases between them. CDR1 SNHLY and CDR2 FYNNEI come from the germline V gene. This CDR3 contains 14 residues. The CDR3 coding sequence is TGTGCCAGCAGTGAACAGGGTCGAGGTCAGACCCAGTACTTC. Translating it yields CASSEQGRGQTQYF.

The chain combines TRBV7-2 with TRBJ2-3; 10 positions agree with TRBD2. J was trimmed by 4 bases and V by 3 bases; bases with no gene match: 7. CDR3 length equals 16 residues. Germline-derived CDR1 and CDR2 are SGHTA and FQGNSA. DNA for the CDR3: TGTGCCAGCAGCTTTTCAGCGGGGGGGACTCCAGATACGCAGTATTTT. This codes for CASSFSAGGTPDTQYF.

The chain couples TRBV7-9 to TRBJ2-2; tentative D call: TRBD1 (5 bases). Trimming stripped 5 bases from V and 1 base from J, with 14 bases between. The CDR3 is 16 residues long. Germline V gives CDR1 SEHNR, CDR2 FQNEAQ (reference sequence). The CDR3 bases are TGTGCCAGCAGCCCCGGCCAGGGTCGGAACACCGGGGAGCTGTTTTTT. Its translation is CASSPGQGRNTGELFF.

This chain connects TRBV21-1 to TRBJ2-5; the table assigns TRBD2, which was not confirmed against the DNA. TRBV21-1 is classified as a pseudogene. The CDR3 loop spans 16 amino acids. The CDR3 region is CASSLRLAGDRETQYF. The CDR3 coding sequence is TGTGCCAGCAGCCTACGACTAGCGGGGGACCGAGAGACCCAGTACTTC.

Here the CDR3 DNA reads TGTGCCAGCAGCCGGGACAGGGGGAACACTGAAGCTTTCTTT. Translating it yields CASSRDRGNTEAFF. The chain employs TRBV5-4 and TRBJ1-1; 10 nucleotides match TRBD1. CDR3 length equals 14 residues. Germline V gives CDR1 SGHNT, CDR2 YYREEE (reference sequence). Trimming cost V 4 bases and J 1 base; bases outside gene matches: 1.

The V gene is TRBV27, the J gene TRBJ2-7, with TRBD1 matching over 7 bases. The CDR3 has 13 amino acids. The germline V gene encodes CDR1 MNHEY and CDR2 SMNVEV (reference sequence). V trimming: 5 bases; J trimming: 2 bases; junction bases outside the gene matches: 3. The CDR3 DNA follows: TGTGCCAGCAGTACGACAGGGCCCTACGAGCAGTACTTC. Amino acid sequence: CASSTTGPYEQYF.

The J gene is TRBJ2-7, the V gene TRBV7-2; TRBD2 is a possible D gene (5 bases). Trimming left V 2 bases short and J 0 bases short, with 11 bases between. Germline V CDR1 and CDR2: SGHTA, FQGNSA. The CDR3 extends over 15 amino acids. CDR3 residues: CASSLQSGSSYEQYF. For the CDR3, the DNA is TGTGCCAGCAGCTTACAATCGGGAAGCTCCTACGAGCAGTACTTC.

The chain joins TRBV27 to TRBJ2-3, with 12 nucleotides matching TRBD2. Unmatched junction bases numbered 4, after V lost 5 bases and J lost 1 base. This CDR3 comprises 16 residues. Germline CDR1 reads MNHEY; CDR2 reads SMNVEV (reference sequence). The CDR3 DNA follows: TGTGCCAGCAGTCCCCGGACTAGCGGGGGCACAGATACGCAGTATTTT. The encoded protein is CASSPRTSGGTDTQYF.

The V gene is TRBV6-1, the J gene TRBJ1-6; unclear D gene. Deletions cut 1 base from V and 10 bases from J, with 20 bases between. Germline V gene data show CDR1 as MNHNS and CDR2 as SASEGT. The CDR3 consists of 17 residues. The CDR3 sequence: CASSEVPGARTASPLHF. CDR3 bases: TGTGCCAGCAGTGAAGTTCCGGGCGCGAGGACTGCCTCACCCCTCCACTTT.

The chain combines TRBV7-9 with TRBJ1-5; 9 nucleotides agree with TRBD1. The CDR3 contains 17 residues. V dropped 5 bases and J dropped 6; count of bases not matched to a gene: 14. Germline V gene sequence: CDR1 SEHNR, CDR2 FQNEAQ (reference sequence). The CDR3 region has the DNA TGTGCCAGCAGCCCCGGGACAGGGCGTAGGATGGGTCAGCCCCAGCATTTT. Translation gives CASSPGTGRRMGQPQHF.

This chain joins TRBV3-1 (or the pseudogene TRBV3-2) and TRBJ1-4; D is undetermined. Trimming removed 0 bases from V and 4 bases from J, with 6 bases in between. The length of the CDR3 is 14 residues. Looked up from germline, CDR1 is LGHDT and CDR2 is YNNKEL (reference sequence). CDR3 DNA sequence: TGTGCCAGCAGCCAAGACCCCGGTAATGAAAAACTGTTTTTT. This gives the protein CASSQDPGNEKLFF.

The V gene is TRBV9, the J gene TRBJ2-1; D is ambiguous. This CDR3 spans 16 amino acids. Deletions cut 0 bases from V and 0 bases from J, with 10 bases between. Germline loops: CDR1 SGDLS, CDR2 YYNGEE. CDR3 sequence (DNA): TGTGCCAGCAGCGTAGGTAGCAGTTCCTCCTACAATGAGCAGTTCTTC. Translation gives CASSVGSSSSYNEQFF.

J is TRBJ1-3 and V is TRBV7-6; 9 bases are a match to TRBD1. Germline lookup yields CDR1 SGHVS and CDR2 FNYEAQ. The CDR3 extends over 16 amino acids. The V gene end was trimmed by 2 bases and the J gene end by 1 base; junction bases not matched to a gene: 3. The CDR3 DNA sequence: TGTGCCAGCAGCTTAACCGGGACAGGGTCTGGAAACACCATATATTTT. Its protein product is CASSLTGTGSGNTIYF.

The chain has TRBV18 and TRBJ2-7; 11 bases align to TRBD1. The CDR3 is made up of 21 amino acids. The germline V gene encodes CDR1 KGHSH and CDR2 LQKENI. J lost 3 bases, V lost 4 bases, and 23 bases had no gene match. The CDR3 DNA follows: TGTGCCAGCTCACTACCGAGGGCAGGACAGGGGGCGCTCCCCTCATTCTACGAGCAGTACTTC. Residues: CASSLPRAGQGALPSFYEQYF.

This chain links TRBV12-3 or TRBV12-4 with TRBJ2-7, with D possibly matching TRBD1 (6 bases). Trimming left V 3 bases short and J 2 bases short, with 8 bases between. The CDR3 loop spans 13 amino acids. The CDR3 bases are TGTGCCAGCAGTTTGGGGGCGGCCTACGAGCAGTACTTC. Its protein product is CASSLGAAYEQYF.

J is TRBJ2-7 and V is TRBV19, with D perhaps TRBD1 (6 bases). This CDR3 has 16 amino acids. Germline CDR1 LNHDA, CDR2 SQIVND (reference sequence). Trimming took 2 bases from V and 3 from J, leaving 17 bases between them. CDR3 bases: TGTGCCAGTAGTATACTACCGGGACAAGCCAACTACGAGCAGTACTTC. It encodes CASSILPGQANYEQYF.

V is TRBV19 and J is TRBJ2-5; 7 nucleotides agree with TRBD2. V lost 10 bases to trimming and J lost 2 bases; unmatched junction nucleotides: 7. The V gene's germline CDR1 is LNHDA and CDR2 SQIVND (reference sequence). The length of the CDR3 is 13 residues. CDR3 DNA sequence: TGTGCCACCTCCGGGGGGATACAAGAGACCCAGTACTTC. This encodes CATSGGIQETQYF.

The rearrangement joins TRBV28 to TRBJ2-5; 11 nucleotides agree with TRBD1. CDR1 MDHEN and CDR2 SYDVKM come from the germline V gene. J lost 5 bases, V lost 8 bases, and 1 base had no gene match. This CDR3 spans 12 amino acids. CDR3 DNA sequence: TGTGCCAGCGGACAGGGGGCGGAGACCCAGTACTTC. This encodes CASGQGAETQYF.

This chain joins TRBV19 and TRBJ2-7, with 7 positions matching TRBD1. Germline V gene sequence: CDR1 LNHDA, CDR2 SQIVND (reference sequence). Trimming took 6 bases from V and 9 from J; bases not matched to a gene: 20. The CDR3 is 16 residues long. CDR3: CASSENRGARGHGQYF. As DNA, the CDR3 is TGTGCCAGTAGCGAAAACAGGGGCGCCCGCGGGCATGGGCAGTACTTC.

The rearrangement uses TRBV28 and TRBJ2-1; 16 bases agree with TRBD2. V trimming: 1 base; J trimming: 8 bases; junction bases outside the gene matches: 5. CDR1 and CDR2 (germline): MDHEN, SYDVKM. The length of the CDR3 is 17 residues. For the CDR3, the DNA is TGTGCCAGCAGTTTATTGGGACTAGCGGGGGGGAATCATGAGCAGTTCTTC. Protein sequence: CASSLLGLAGGNHEQFF.

The rearrangement uses TRBV29-1 and TRBJ1-5; TRBD1 aligns across 9 bases. Germline assignment: CDR1 SQVTM and CDR2 ANQGSEA. V shed 6 bases, J shed 4 bases, and the junction held 4 bases outside the gene matches. The CDR3 covers 13 residues. The CDR3 reads CSVLGTGNQPQHF. DNA for the CDR3: TGCAGCGTCCTCGGGACAGGGAATCAGCCCCAGCATTTT.

This chain joins TRBV7-2 and TRBJ2-1, with TRBD1 matching over 9 bases. The length of the CDR3 is 16 residues. After removal of 5 bases from V and 3 bases from J, the junction contained 8 bases not matched to a gene. The V gene's germline CDR1 is SGHTA and CDR2 FQGNSA. The CDR3 here is CASSVSGTGFYNEQFF. Written as DNA, the CDR3 is TGTGCCAGCAGCGTATCCGGGACAGGGTTCTACAATGAGCAGTTCTTC.